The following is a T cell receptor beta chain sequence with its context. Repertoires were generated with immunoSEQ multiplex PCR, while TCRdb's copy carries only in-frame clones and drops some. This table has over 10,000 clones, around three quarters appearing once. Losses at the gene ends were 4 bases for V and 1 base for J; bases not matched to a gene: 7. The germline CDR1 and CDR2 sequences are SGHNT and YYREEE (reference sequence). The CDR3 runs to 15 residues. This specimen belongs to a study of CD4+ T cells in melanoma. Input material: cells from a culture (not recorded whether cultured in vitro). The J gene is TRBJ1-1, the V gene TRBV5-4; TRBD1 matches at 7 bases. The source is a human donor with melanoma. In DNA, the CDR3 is TGTGCCAGCAGCGGCGGACAGGTGAGGAACACTGAAGCTTTCTTT. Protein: CASSGGQVRNTEAFF.